This T cell receptor (beta chain) was retrieved from a study of blood T cell repertoires in COVID-19. V was cut by 2 bases and J by 9 bases, with 10 bases left in between. Per germline, CDR1 MNHEY and CDR2 SVGAGI. The CDR3 is made up of 12 amino acids. Sequencing used immunoSEQ multiplex PCR; TCRdb keeps in-frame clones, though not all of them. The table has roughly 100,000 clones, roughly four fifths seen once; the top ten hold roughly 9.4%. This receptor was obtained from a woman in her 70s with acute or convalescent COVID-19. The source material was peripheral blood. The chain has TRBV6-5 and TRBJ1-2; maybe TRBD1 (6 bases). In DNA form, the CDR3 reads TGTGCCAGCAGTTACGCTCAGGGGAGCTACACCTTC. Its protein product is CASSYAQGSYTF.